One and the same sample provided the 2 T cell receptor beta chains below, sequenced in a study of OX40 agonist ivuxolimab in advanced cancers. Data came from immunoSEQ multiplex PCR; TCRdb stores just in-frame clones and leaves some out. The repertoire holds 60,000 to 85,000 clones, roughly nine tenths seen once, with about 4% in the top ten. Source: CD4+ or CD8+ T cells sorted from blood, taken in a trial of the OX40 agonist ivuxolimab. The receptors here all came from an adult with an advanced solid tumor such as melanoma, head and neck, liver or kidney cancer.

This chain joins TRBV27 and TRBJ2-1, with unresolved D. The V and J ends lost 0 bases and 7 bases respectively, with 16 bases between them. The CDR3 runs to 16 residues. The germline gives CDR1 MNHEY, CDR2 SMNVEV (reference sequence). The chain's CDR3 is CASSLSGSTLINEQFF. The CDR3 bases are TGTGCCAGCAGTTTATCGGGCTCCACCCTCATTAATGAGCAGTTCTTC.

The CDR3 is CASSFPRTGNSYEQYF. The CDR3 DNA reads TGTGCCAGCAGCTTCCCACGGACAGGGAACTCCTACGAGCAGTACTTC. The chain couples TRBV7-2 to TRBJ2-7, with 8 positions matching TRBD1. The germline V gene encodes CDR1 SGHTA and CDR2 FQGNSA. Trimming cost V 3 bases and J 0 bases; bases outside gene matches: 7. The CDR3 consists of 16 residues. Supplemented by reference TRBV7-2 and TRBJ2-7, the full variable domain reads GAGVSQSPSNKVTEKGKDVELRCDPISGHTALYWYRQSLGQGLEFLIYFQGNSAPDKSGLPSDRFSAERTGGSVSTLTIQRTQQEDSAVYLCASSFPRTGNSYEQYFGPGTRLTVT.